A single sample gave rise to the 31 T cell receptor beta chains below, sequenced in a study of Ad26.COV2.S vaccination and SARS-CoV-2 variants. The treatment was: approximately 18 received Ad26.COV2.S at low or high dose, single or two shots; several received placebo; per-sample allocation not given. Specimens were obtained on day 63 following the first vaccine or placebo injection. Here immunoSEQ multiplex PCR was the method, and the copy in TCRdb shows in-frame clones only, minus some. The table has under 600,000 clones, roughly nine tenths seen once. The sample was peripheral blood, taken in a trial of Ad26.COV2.S vaccine versus placebo. These receptor sequences come from a person aged 18-65 years who received the Ad26.COV2.S COVID-19 vaccine or a placebo.

The chain recombines TRBV5-1 with TRBJ2-1; 7 positions match TRBD2. From germline, CDR1 is SGHRS and CDR2 YFSETQ. The CDR3 length is 13 residues. The ends lost 4 bases at V and 4 bases at J; junction bases unmatched: 2. The CDR3 is CASSPGGYNEQFF. The CDR3, as DNA: TGCGCCAGCAGCCCGGGGGGTTACAATGAGCAGTTCTTC.

This clone was counted once. V and J are TRBV5-1 and TRBJ2-3, with 7 bases aligning to TRBD2. V lost 1 base, J lost 0 bases, and 8 bases stayed unmatched. This CDR3 spans 17 amino acids. Germline V gene data show CDR1 as SGHRS and CDR2 as YFSETQ. The CDR3 bases are TGCGCCAGCAGCTTGAACATACTAGCGTTTAGCACAGATACGCAGTATTTT. Protein sequence: CASSLNILAFSTDTQYF.

This clone was seen only once. The chain joins TRBV4-2 to TRBJ2-3, with 9 nucleotides matching TRBD2. V trimming: 0 bases; J trimming: 2 bases; junction bases outside the gene matches: 6. Germline V gives CDR1 LGHNA, CDR2 YNFKEQ. The CDR3 is made up of 17 amino acids. CDR3: CASSQEMASGATDTQYF. The CDR3 coding sequence is TGTGCCAGCAGCCAAGAAATGGCTAGCGGGGCCACAGATACGCAGTATTTT.

CDR3 region: CASSPWAGFNEKLFF. The DNA of the CDR3 is TGCGCCAGCAGCCCCTGGGCAGGGTTTAATGAAAAACTGTTTTTT. The J gene is TRBJ1-4, the V gene TRBV4-3; D perhaps matches TRBD1 (5 bases). Germline V gene lookup returns CDR1 LGHNA and CDR2 YSLEER. Trimming removed 4 bases from V and 4 bases from J, with 13 bases in between. The CDR3 spans 15 residues.

This clone was counted only a few times. The chain has TRBV6-2 or TRBV6-3 and TRBJ1-6; D perhaps matches TRBD1 (5 bases). This CDR3 region has 15 residues. Trimming took 4 bases from V and 5 from J, leaving 12 bases between them. Germline CDR1 reads MNHEY; CDR2 reads SVGEGT. CDR3 amino acids: CASSSTGTDNSPLHF. The CDR3 DNA sequence: TGTGCCAGCAGTTCAACCGGGACTGATAATTCACCCCTCCACTTT.

The chain employs TRBV6-4 and TRBJ2-1; 12 bases agree with TRBD2. V shed 4 bases and J 0 bases; nucleotides not matched to a gene: 13. The germline CDR1 and CDR2 sequences are MRHNA and SNTAGT. The CDR3 runs 20 residues. This CDR3 reads CASSGRLLAGGLSSYNEQFF. The CDR3 DNA is TGTGCCAGCAGTGGCCGCCTACTAGCGGGAGGACTAAGCTCCTACAATGAGCAGTTCTTC.

The chain carries TRBV30 and TRBJ1-2, with TRBD1 matching 7 bases. CDR3 length: 13 residues. V gave up 4 bases and J gave up 0 bases; unmatched junction bases: 2. CDR1 and CDR2 from the germline V gene are GTSNPN and SVGIG (reference sequence). The CDR3 DNA sequence: TGTGCCTGGAAGGGACAGCCTAACTATGGCTACACCTTC. This sequence encodes CAWKGQPNYGYTF.

The gene calls are TRBV5-1 and TRBJ2-5, with 8 nucleotides matching TRBD1. The length of the CDR3 is 13 residues. After removal of 2 bases from V and 5 bases from J, the junction contained 2 bases not matched to a gene. Germline V gives CDR1 SGHRS, CDR2 YFSETQ. The CDR3, as DNA: TGCGCCAGCAGCTTACGGACAGGGGAGACCCAGTACTTC. It is translated as CASSLRTGETQYF.

This chain joins TRBV5-1 and TRBJ2-7; 10 nucleotides match TRBD1. This CDR3 is built from 15 residues. V lost 2 bases and J lost 3; bases outside the gene matches: 5. Germline V gene data show CDR1 as SGHRS and CDR2 as YFSETQ. CDR3 nucleotides: TGCGCCAGCAGCTTCGACCGGGACAGGGGCTACGAGCAGTACTTC. Translating gives CASSFDRDRGYEQYF.

This rearrangement joins TRBV28 to TRBJ1-4; unclear D gene. This CDR3 is built from 16 residues. The germline V and J ends were trimmed by 6 bases and 0 bases, with 14 bases remaining between them. Germline CDR1 is MDHEN and CDR2 is SYDVKM. The CDR3 DNA follows: TGTGCCAGCAGGAGCCCCGGCGCGGCAACTAATGAAAAACTGTTTTTT. Its translation: CASRSPGAATNEKLFF.

The chain carries TRBV2 and TRBJ1-1; 8 bases line up with TRBD1. V gave up 3 bases and J gave up 7 bases; unmatched junction bases: 10. The CDR3 covers 15 residues. Looked up from germline, CDR1 is SNHLY and CDR2 is FYNNEI. The CDR3 sequence is CASSEGGQDLYEAFF. DNA of the CDR3: TGTGCCAGCAGTGAGGGGGGACAGGACTTGTATGAAGCTTTCTTT. The full variable domain, completed using reference TRBV2 and TRBJ1-1, is EPEVTQTPSHQVTQMGQEVILRCVPISNHLYFYWYRQILGQKVEFLVSFYNNEISEKSEIFDDQFSVERPDGSNFTLKIRSTKLEDSAMYFCASSEGGQDLYEAFFGQGTRLTVV.

This chain connects TRBV10-2 to TRBJ2-7; TRBD2 might be the D (5 bases). Germline CDR1 and CDR2: WSHSY and SAAADI. CDR3 length equals 16 residues. The V and J ends lost 3 bases and 0 bases respectively, with 15 bases between them. The CDR3 spells CASSDRRRTPSYEQYF. The CDR3 DNA reads TGCGCCAGCAGTGACCGAAGGAGGACGCCCTCCTACGAGCAGTACTTC.

The rearrangement uses TRBV5-1 and TRBJ1-2, with 9 bases lining up with TRBD1. V was clipped by 4 bases and J by 3 bases; unmatched bases: 4. CDR3 length equals 14 residues. Germline assignment: CDR1 SGHRS and CDR2 YFSETQ. This CDR3 is CASSMGQGDYGYTF. In DNA, the CDR3 is TGCGCCAGCAGCATGGGACAGGGTGACTATGGCTACACCTTC. Looking up the rest from reference TRBV5-1 and TRBJ1-2 gives the full variable domain: KAGVTQTPRYLIKTRGQQVTLSCSPISGHRSVSWYQQTPGQGLQFLFEYFSETQRNKGNFPGRFSGRQFSNSRSEMNVSTLELGDSALYLCASSMGQGDYGYTFGSGTRLTVV.

The V and J genes are TRBV10-3 and TRBJ1-1; 9 bases fit TRBD1. V lost 3 bases, J lost 6 bases, and 5 bases stayed unmatched. CDR1 is ENHRY and CDR2 is SYGVKD in the germline V gene. The CDR3 extends over 14 amino acids. CDR3 residues: CAISDTGGAAEAFF. The DNA for the CDR3 is TGTGCCATCAGTGACACAGGGGGCGCCGCTGAAGCTTTCTTT.

The chain carries TRBV6-5 and TRBJ2-2; D is perhaps TRBD2 (7 bases). Deletions cut 7 bases from V and 5 bases from J, with 17 bases between. The CDR3 sequence is 15 residues long. The germline V gene has CDR1 MNHEY and CDR2 SVGAGI. The DNA of the CDR3 is TGTGCCAGCATTAGGGACACGGGGGGTACCGGGGAGCTGTTTTTT. This sequence encodes CASIRDTGGTGELFF.

The chain recombines TRBV15 with TRBJ2-2; D call uncertain. Trimming left V 0 bases short and J 3 bases short, with 14 bases between. From germline, CDR1 is LNHNV and CDR2 YYDKDF (reference sequence). CDR3 length equals 17 residues. The DNA of the CDR3 is TGTGCCACCAGCAGAGAGCCGTTGTCCACGGACACCGGGGAGCTGTTTTTT. This encodes CATSREPLSTDTGELFF.

Details on this clone: Other nucleotide sequences from this sample produce the same CDR3. The J gene is TRBJ1-6, the V gene TRBV20-1; 7 bases map to TRBD1. The CDR3 has 13 amino acids. J lost 9 bases, V lost 3 bases, and 5 bases had no gene match. Germline V gene data show CDR1 as DFQATT and CDR2 as SNEGSKA (reference sequence). The CDR3 loop is CSASRQGGSPLHF. The DNA of the CDR3 is TGCAGTGCTAGTCGACAGGGAGGTTCACCCCTCCACTTT.

The chain joins TRBV6-6 to TRBJ2-6; D is possibly TRBD1 (8 bases). The CDR3 has 18 residues. The germline CDR1 and CDR2 sequences are MNHNY and SVGAGI (reference sequence). V was pared by 5 bases and J by 0 bases, with 17 bases between. Here the CDR3 reads CASSHTGGEVSGANVLTF. DNA of the CDR3: TGTGCCAGCAGTCACACAGGGGGGGAAGTCTCTGGGGCCAACGTCCTGACTTTC.

The chain carries TRBV27 and TRBJ1-1; possibly TRBD1 for D (6 bases). Germline CDR1 reads MNHEY; CDR2 reads SMNVEV (reference sequence). V lost 5 bases, J lost 10 bases, and 11 bases lay in between. The CDR3 sequence is 11 residues long. The CDR3: CASSQGGRAFF. CDR3 sequence (DNA): TGTGCCAGCAGTCAAGGGGGGAGAGCTTTCTTT.

This chain joins TRBV2 and TRBJ2-3; 9 bases match TRBD2. Germline loops: CDR1 SNHLY, CDR2 FYNNEI. CDR3 length: 16 residues. Germline trimming cut 2 bases from V and 3 bases from J; bases unmatched to any gene: 6. CDR3 region: CASSELAGEGTDTQYF. The CDR3 DNA sequence: TGTGCCAGCAGTGAATTAGCGGGAGAGGGGACAGATACGCAGTATTTT.

The chain links TRBV5-1 to TRBJ1-5; D ambiguous. The V end lost 6 bases, the J end lost 5 bases, and 15 bases lay between the germline ends. This CDR3 has 14 residues. Germline-derived CDR1 and CDR2 are SGHRS and YFSETQ. The CDR3 loop is CASKKVPGHQPQHF. The CDR3 DNA sequence: TGCGCCAGCAAAAAGGTACCTGGGCATCAGCCCCAGCATTTT.

V usage is TRBV19 and J usage is TRBJ1-1; no clear D gene. Trimming left V 1 base short and J 6 bases short, with 9 bases between. This CDR3 region has 13 residues. In germline, CDR1 is LNHDA, CDR2 SQIVND (reference sequence). CDR3 sequence: CASSIVASAEAFF. In DNA, the CDR3 is TGTGCCAGTAGTATAGTTGCGAGTGCTGAAGCTTTCTTT.

In the case of this clone: A junction boundary mismatches the germline segment, possibly from a read error. This chain uses TRBV7-7 with TRBJ2-1, with 8 positions matching TRBD2. This CDR3 is 16 amino acids long. The germline gives CDR1 SSHAT, CDR2 FNYEAQ (reference sequence). CDR3 protein: CASSRTSLAGGGEQFF. In DNA, the CDR3 is TGTGCTAGCAGCCGCACGAGCCTGGCGGGAGGTGGGGAGCAGTTCTTC. Using reference TRBV7-7 and TRBJ2-1 for the parts outside the CDR3, the full variable domain is GAGVSQSPRYKVTKRGQDVTLRCDPISSHATLYWYQQALGQGPEFLTYFNYEAQPDKSGLPSDRFSAERPEGSISTLTIQRTEQRDSAMYRCASSRTSLAGGGEQFFGPGTRLTVL.

The chain links TRBV10-2 to TRBJ2-7, with 10 nucleotides matching TRBD1. Germline assignment: CDR1 WSHSY and CDR2 SAAADI. This CDR3 spans 14 amino acids. The V and J ends lost 6 bases and 3 bases, in that order; junction bases with no gene match: 5. In DNA form, the CDR3 reads TGCGCCAGCAGAACCGGGACAGGGGTCTACGAGCAGTACTTC. As protein: CASRTGTGVYEQYF.

The rearrangement links TRBV27 to TRBJ2-7; 8 bases map to TRBD2. Per the germline V gene, CDR1 is MNHEY and CDR2 is SMNVEV (reference sequence). The CDR3 is 19 residues long. V dropped 3 bases and J dropped 0; count of bases not matched to a gene: 16. CDR3 sequence reads: CASSFVRSGRSRGSYEQYF. The CDR3 coding sequence is TGTGCCAGCAGTTTTGTGAGAAGCGGGAGAAGCAGGGGCTCCTACGAGCAGTACTTC.

This clone showed up just a few times. The chain carries TRBV7-2 and TRBJ2-6; D remains ambiguous. In germline, CDR1 is SGHTA, CDR2 FQGNSA. The CDR3 is 16 amino acids. Deletions cut 5 bases from V and 0 bases from J, with 11 bases between. CDR3 sequence reads: CASSPYSLSGANVLTF. In DNA, the CDR3 is TGTGCCAGCAGCCCCTATTCTCTCTCTGGGGCCAACGTCCTGACTTTC.

This clone appeared once. V usage is TRBV15 and J usage is TRBJ2-1; D is uncertain. Germline CDR1 LNHNV, CDR2 YYDKDF (reference sequence). V was clipped by 0 bases and J by 7 bases, with 7 bases between them. The CDR3 is 13 amino acids. CDR3 DNA sequence: TGTGCCACCAGCAGAGATTGGCGGAATGAGCAGTTCTTC. Its translation: CATSRDWRNEQFF.

The chain combines TRBV5-1 with TRBJ2-5; a weak D match, TRBD1 (5 bases). The germline CDR1 and CDR2 sequences are SGHRS and YFSETQ. The CDR3 is 15 amino acids. V was pared by 3 bases and J by 5 bases, with 17 bases between. CDR3 amino acids: CASSYGAGSIETQYF. The CDR3 region has the DNA TGCGCCAGCAGCTATGGAGCAGGGTCAATTGAGACCCAGTACTTC. The variable domain in full, with the rest retrieved from reference TRBV5-1 and TRBJ2-5, is KAGVTQTPRYLIKTRGQQVTLSCSPISGHRSVSWYQQTPGQGLQFLFEYFSETQRNKGNFPGRFSGRQFSNSRSEMNVSTLELGDSALYLCASSYGAGSIETQYFGPGTRLLVL.

This chain connects TRBV5-4 to TRBJ2-3; 10 nucleotides match TRBD2. The CDR3 runs to 16 residues. With 4 bases clipped from V and 2 bases from J, the junction kept 7 bases outside the gene matches. The V gene's germline CDR1 is SGHNT and CDR2 YYREEE (reference sequence). CDR3 region: CASSTILAGVTDTQYF. In DNA, the CDR3 is TGTGCCAGCAGCACCATTCTAGCGGGGGTCACAGATACGCAGTATTTT.

This chain links TRBV10-3 with TRBJ1-3; 7 nucleotides align to TRBD1. This CDR3 has 16 residues. The ends lost 3 bases at V and 9 bases at J; junction bases unmatched: 14. Germline V CDR1 and CDR2: ENHRY, SYGVKD. CDR3 loop: CAISDRGRAPGGTIYF. The CDR3 DNA is TGTGCCATCAGTGACCGGGGCCGGGCCCCAGGGGGCACCATATATTTT.

This clone appeared once. One end of the junction does not line up with germline, which may come from a read error. V is TRBV6-2 or TRBV6-3 and J is TRBJ2-3, with TRBD2 identical over 10 bases. CDR1 is MNHEY and CDR2 is SVGEGT in the germline V gene. This CDR3 comprises 12 residues. The CDR3 region is CASRSERGGLHF. The CDR3 coding sequence is TGTGCCAGCCGTTCCGAGCGGGGGGGCCTGCATTTT.